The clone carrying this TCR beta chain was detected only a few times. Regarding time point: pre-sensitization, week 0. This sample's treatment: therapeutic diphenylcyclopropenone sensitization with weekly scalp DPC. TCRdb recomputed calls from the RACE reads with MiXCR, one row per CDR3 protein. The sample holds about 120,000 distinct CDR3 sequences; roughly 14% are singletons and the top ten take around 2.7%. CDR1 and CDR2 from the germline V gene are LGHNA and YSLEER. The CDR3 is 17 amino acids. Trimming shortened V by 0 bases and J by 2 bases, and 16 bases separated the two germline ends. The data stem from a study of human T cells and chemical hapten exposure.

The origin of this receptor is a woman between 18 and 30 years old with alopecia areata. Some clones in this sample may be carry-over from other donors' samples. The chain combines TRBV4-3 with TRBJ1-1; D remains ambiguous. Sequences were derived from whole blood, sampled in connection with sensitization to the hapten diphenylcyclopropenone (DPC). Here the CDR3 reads CASSQDSPSGSNTEAFF. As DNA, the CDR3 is TGCGCCAGCAGCCAAGATTCCCCCTCCGGGTCCAACACTGAAGCTTTCTTT.